This T cell receptor beta chain comes out of a study of T cell responses to AZD1222 COVID-19 vaccine. Study-wide points: CD4 TCRs associated with vaccination spanned spike, dominating at 160-218 and 743-854.

Notes on this clone: Its specificity is unknown.

Sequencing was performed with immunoSEQ multiplex PCR; in TCRdb, only in-frame clones are kept and a portion is missing. The table records around 58,000 clones, roughly four fifths of them present only once. The CDR3 runs 15 residues. The V and J ends lost 5 bases and 5 bases respectively, with 16 bases between them. Per germline, CDR1 SNHLY and CDR2 FYNNEI. The TCR comes from an adult in good health. Sequences were derived from peripheral blood, sampled on day 0 of AZD1222 vaccination. V usage is TRBV2 and J usage is TRBJ2-1; D is undetermined. CDR3 coding DNA: TGTGCCAGCAGTCCGTCCTTTACATATAACAATGAGCAGTTCTTC. Translated, it gives CASSPSFTYNNEQFF.